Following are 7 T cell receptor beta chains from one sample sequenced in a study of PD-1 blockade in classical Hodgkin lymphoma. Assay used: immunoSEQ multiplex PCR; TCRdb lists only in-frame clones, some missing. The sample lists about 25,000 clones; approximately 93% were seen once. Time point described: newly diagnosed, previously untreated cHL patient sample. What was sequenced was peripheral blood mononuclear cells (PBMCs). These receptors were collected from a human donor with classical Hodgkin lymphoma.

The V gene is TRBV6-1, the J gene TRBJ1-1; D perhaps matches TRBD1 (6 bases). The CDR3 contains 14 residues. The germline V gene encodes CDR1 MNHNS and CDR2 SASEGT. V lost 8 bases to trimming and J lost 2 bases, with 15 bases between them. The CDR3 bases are TGTGCCAGCCTAAGGGGGAGAGGAAACACTGAAGCTTTCTTT. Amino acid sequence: CASLRGRGNTEAFF.

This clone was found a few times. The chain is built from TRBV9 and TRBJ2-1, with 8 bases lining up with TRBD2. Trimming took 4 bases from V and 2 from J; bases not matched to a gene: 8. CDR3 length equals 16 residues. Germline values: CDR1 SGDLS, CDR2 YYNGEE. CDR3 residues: CASSWGSGTTYNEQFF. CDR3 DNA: TGTGCCAGCAGCTGGGGTAGCGGGACCACCTACAATGAGCAGTTCTTC.

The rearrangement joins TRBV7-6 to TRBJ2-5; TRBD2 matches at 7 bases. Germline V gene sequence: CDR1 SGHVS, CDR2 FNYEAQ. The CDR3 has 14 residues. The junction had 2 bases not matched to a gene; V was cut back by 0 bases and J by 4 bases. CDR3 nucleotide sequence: TGTGCCAGCAGCTTAGCCGTAGCGGGAGAGACCCAGTACTTC. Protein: CASSLAVAGETQYF.

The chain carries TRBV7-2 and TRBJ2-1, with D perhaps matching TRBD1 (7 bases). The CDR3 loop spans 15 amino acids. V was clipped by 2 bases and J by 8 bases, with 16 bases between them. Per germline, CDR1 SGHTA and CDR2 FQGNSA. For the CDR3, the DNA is TGTGCCAGCAGCTTACAGGGGGGATCTCGACATGAGCAGTTCTTC. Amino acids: CASSLQGGSRHEQFF.

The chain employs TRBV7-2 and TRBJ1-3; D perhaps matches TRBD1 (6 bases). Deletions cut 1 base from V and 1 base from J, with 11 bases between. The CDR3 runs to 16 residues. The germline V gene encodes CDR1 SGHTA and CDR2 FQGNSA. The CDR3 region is CASSLVGGRSGNTIYF. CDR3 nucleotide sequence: TGTGCCAGCAGCTTAGTGGGGGGCAGGTCTGGAAACACCATATATTTT.

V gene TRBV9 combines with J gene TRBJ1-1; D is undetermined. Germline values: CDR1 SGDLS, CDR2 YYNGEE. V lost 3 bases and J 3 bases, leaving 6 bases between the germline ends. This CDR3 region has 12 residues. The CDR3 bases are TGTGCCAGCAGCGCCCTGGACACTGAAGCTTTCTTT. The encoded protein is CASSALDTEAFF.

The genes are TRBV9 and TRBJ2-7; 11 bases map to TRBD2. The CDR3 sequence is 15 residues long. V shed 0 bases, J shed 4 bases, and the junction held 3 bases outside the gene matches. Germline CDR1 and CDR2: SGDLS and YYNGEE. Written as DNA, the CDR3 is TGTGCCAGCAGCGTAGCGGGGACTAGCGGTTACGAGCAGTACTTC. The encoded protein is CASSVAGTSGYEQYF.